The clone carrying this T cell receptor beta chain was seen at least ten times. Germline trimming cut 5 bases from V and 9 bases from J; bases unmatched to any gene: 10. Germline CDR1 reads MNHEY; CDR2 reads SMNVEV (reference sequence). CDR3 length: 15 residues. TCRdb processed the 5' RACE reads anew with MiXCR; each CDR3 protein has one entry. This sample has some 200,000 distinct CDR3 sequences, with 15% to 20% found just once. This sample stems from a study of CD8 T cells in ankylosing spondylitis. The sequencing sample was made of blood, either unsorted or a sorted T cell fraction (not recorded which). The chain joins TRBV27 to TRBJ2-5; 12 nucleotides line up with TRBD1. This clonotype originated in a male donor aged 10-30 years with ankylosing spondylitis or in good health (not recorded which). The CDR3 spells CASSIGTGGAVAQYF. The CDR3 DNA sequence: TGTGCCAGCAGTATCGGGACAGGGGGCGCGGTTGCCCAGTACTTC.